This T cell receptor (beta chain) was found in a study of cytomegalovirus exposure and HLA in healthy donors (dated by TCRdb to about 2017). Background on the whole study: According to an earlier analysis of a few hundred of the donors, 150 million to 200 million T cells yielded roughly 110 million unique TCR beta sequences and 276 Gb of sequence data. Roughly 300 gigabases of sequencing data and approximately 93 million unique TCR sequences were included in an early release covering around 650 HLA-typed donors. Of the approximately 400 genotyped donors, 70% to 90% were placed in the genetic ancestry cluster associated with self-reported Caucasian donors. The study aimed to test whether cataloging public T cell receptors could reveal signatures of past pathogen exposure. The study used immunosequencing to profile the T cell repertoires of approximately 650 subjects and linked those repertoires to cytomegalovirus serostatus. A separate validation cohort of roughly 120 different subjects was used in addition to the approximately 700-subject first cohort. The study combined high-throughput TCR immunosequencing, statistical association of individual TCRs with disease status, and machine learning to predict cytomegalovirus infection status. A later analysis re-examined previously published TCR beta repertoires from more than 550 donors and added high-resolution HLA genotyping to investigate patterns of TCR occurrence. The later analysis used no new phenotypic data to find candidate immune exposures, relying instead on TCR beta sequences and their occurrence across donors. An earlier analysis of 500 to 750 of the donors applied high-throughput TCR beta sequencing to assess whether each TCR beta V gene segment acted as functional or pseudogenic. Donor age, sex, ethnicity and CMV serostatus were compiled together with the repertoire data. In a later genetic analysis, genome-wide SNP genotypes for 398 of the 666 donors were used, and that subset was treated as a discovery cohort. Every discovery cohort repertoire had been produced on one sequencing platform. HLA typing covered class I and class II loci at four-digit resolution. The number of donors typed differed by locus, with 629-630 for A, B, C, DRB1 and DQB1, more than 500 for DQA1, nearly 610 for DPA1, and 450 to 480 for DPB1. About five DR-DQ haplotypes were treated as single units for association and clustering because of strong linkage in the cohort. Among 350 to 400 genotyped donors of the cohort, an average of roughly 240,000 unique TCR beta nucleotide sequences were sequenced per donor, around a sixth of them non-productive.

The germline V gene gives CDR1 as MNHEY and CDR2 as SVGAGI. Clipping removes 5 bases from V and 6 bases from J, with 9 as the unmatched junction base count. The CDR3 covers 14 residues, taking in both the cysteine and the phenylalanine. The DNA shown is the 42-base CDR3, in frame from base 1. The cohort comprised under 700 healthy bone marrow donors. All cohort members were sampled while nominally healthy, although unrecorded immune exposures were likely present. The donor was CMV seropositive and was included in the group of 250 to 300 seropositive cohort members. A peripheral blood sample was collected from each donor, and TCR beta sequencing was performed on peripheral blood mononuclear cells. The Qiagen DNeasy Blood Extraction Kit was used to extract genomic DNA from the blood cell samples. Results the study describes overall, beyond this receptor: In vitro tests confirmed that a few of the cytomegalovirus-associated TCR beta chains recognize cytomegalovirus antigens. An association between a missense DCLRE1C variant and V-gene and J-gene trimming of TCR beta chains was found in a later genetic analysis and replicated in an independent cohort. This cohort had only TCR beta chains sequenced, and the lack of alpha or paired-chain data limited which features could be detected. HLA typing was unavailable for some donors at each locus, so association tests used only the typed subset. In a later analysis, HLA-associated TCR beta chains were found to be more clonally expanded and to have lower generation probabilities than equally common non-associated chains. According to a later genetic analysis, donors in an Asian-associated ancestry cluster had fewer N-insertions in productive TCRs than the approximately 630-donor mean. Specific HLA alleles were associated with 15,000 to 20,000 TCR beta sequences at a false discovery rate of 0.05 in a later analysis. Because counts were too low, roughly 16 rarely observed V segments, including chromosome 9 orphons, were left out of the earlier analysis of over 550 of the donors. Linkage disequilibrium might explain the correlated functional status among segregating V segments, but an unknown experimental factor could not be excluded. According to a later analysis, most CMV-associated TCR beta chains appeared to be HLA-restricted, and the HLA associations seemed to be driven largely by CMV exposure. Because the 87-base-pair reads could not distinguish some IMGT-functional V segments, including TRBV6-2 and TRBV6-3, those segments were excluded. In both the original and validation cohorts, the classifier was reported to diagnose cytomegalovirus status with high specificity and sensitivity. According to the authors, the approach could potentially be generalized to other disease states and immunological phenotypes. A cluster of highly shared sequence variants was judged likely to be a technical artifact of the sequencing pipeline. Roughly uniform sequencing depth across donors was assumed in presence/absence analyses, although this assumption may not hold. A total of 150 to 200 TCR beta chains were listed by the study as associated with cytomegalovirus. An earlier analysis of around 540 of the donors showed that most TCR beta V segments appeared in productive rearrangements either about 90% or about 30% of the time, which broadly matched IMGT annotations. A further reported finding was that TCR beta sequences accurately predicted the HLA-A and HLA-B alleles for most subjects in the first cohort. When HLA alleles, especially DR and DQ, strongly co-occurred, attributing TCR associations to individual alleles was difficult. Across donors, most TCR sequences were observed very rarely, whereas some public TCRs were present in many individuals. According to a later analysis, parvovirus B19, influenza, CMV and Epstein-Barr virus appeared linked to several top co-occurrence clusters. In a later analysis, the rate of TCR association differed among HLA loci, with DRB1 alleles having the most associated TCRs and HLA-C alleles having the fewest. For the cohort, immune exposure information was limited to CMV serostatus.

As regards this clone: The antigen it recognizes is unknown. Base qualities are not recorded, but no much larger clone differs from it by a single base.

Libraries were built with the immunoSEQ multiplex PCR assay. A mixture of 60 forward primers for TCR Vbeta segments and 13 reverse primers for TCR Jbeta segments was used in the multiplex PCR. The CDR3 region of rearranged TCR beta genes was amplified from genomic DNA with a multiplex PCR assay. The Illumina HiSeq System was used to sequence the amplified TCR beta libraries as 87-base-pair reads. Under the source paper's analysis protocol: A later analysis tallied approximately 87 million unique TCR beta chains across the 610 or so repertoires, and approximately 11 million of those chains were shared by two or more donors. Raw reads were error-corrected and collapsed into unique sequences with a nearest-neighbor algorithm that merged closely related sequences to remove PCR and sequencing errors. Alignment of CDR3 sequences to IMGT reference sequences was used to assign V, D and J gene segments. For a sequence to be retained, a match of at least six nucleotides was required to both a V gene segment and a J gene segment. A rearrangement counted as productive if the CDR3 had no stop codons and remained in frame with V and J, and every other rearrangement counted as non-productive. Following IMGT convention, CDR3 was defined as the stretch from the second conserved V-encoded cysteine up to the conserved J-encoded phenylalanine. The earlier analysis of more than 450 of the donors excluded sequences that lacked an unambiguous match to a single V gene segment. An earlier analysis of about 600 of the donors called V segments functional above 56.7% productive rearrangements and segregating when the between-donor standard deviation exceeded 5%. A statistical classification framework was built to diagnose cytomegalovirus status from the catalog of TCR beta chain sequences. V and J gene assignment, in a later analysis, came from comparing TCR nucleotide sequences with IMGT/GENE-DB human TR gene sequences. In a later analysis, CDR3 sequences and most-parsimonious VDJ recombination scenarios were assigned using the TCRdist pipeline. In a later analysis, each TCR beta chain was defined by its CDR3 amino acid sequence together with its V-gene family, and reads without a unique V-gene family were excluded. A later analysis removed 450 to 600 highly shared, low-generation-probability nucleotide sequences to deal with suspected cross-contamination and a sequencing artifact. In a later analysis, a clonal expansion index for each public chain was calculated from normalized within-repertoire ranks of inferred template counts. A later analysis computed generation probabilities with a VDJ recombination model fitted to out-of-frame rearrangements, and checked the results against IGoR. Hypergeometric tests were used in a later analysis to score TCR-TCR, TCR-HLA and TCR-CMV co-occurrence, with a repertoire-size bias correction applied to the TCR pairs. False discovery rates were estimated in a later analysis by permuting HLA or CMV assignments 20 times. A later analysis grouped co-occurring TCRs with DBSCAN, adding TCRdist sequence similarity when clustering within HLA-allele-positive subsets. Repertoires with fewer than 30,000 or more than 120,000 public chains, plus five repertoires with anomalous nucleotide sharing, were excluded from co-occurrence clustering. TCRdb mirrors the immuneACCESS table, restricted to in-frame sequences. Some clones are absent from its copies; in checked studies, under half trace to an unresolved V gene, and the reason for the others is unknown. That table furnishes V, J and clone size, whereas the DNA furnished D and trimming. This sample lists about 97,000 clones; about four fifths were detected once. The ten largest clonotypes hold under 5.5% of the sample.

The specimen was PBMCs. The chain is made from TRBV6-5 and TRBJ1-2, and 7 bases in between align with TRBD1. The clonotype was recovered from a man aged 35-49 years in good health and CMV-seropositive. The CDR3 has the sequence CASSPLEGANGYTF. The base sequence is TGTGCCAGCAGTCCCCTGGAGGGGGCAAATGGCTACACCTTC.